This T cell receptor beta chain was obtained from a study of blood T cell repertoires in COVID-19. Background on the study: The samples span acute and convalescent COVID-19 from the United States, Italy and Spain. The analysed material was cDNA or gDNA that came from T cells, B-cell-depleted T cells, or PBMCs.

The V gene lost 2 bases and the J gene lost 2 bases, with 13 bases spanning the gap. Germline assignment: CDR1 SQVTM and CDR2 ANQGSEA. CDR3 length: 14 amino acids. Generated by immunoSEQ multiplex PCR, the TCRdb table keeps only in-frame clones and is missing some. The sample consists of about 120,000 clones, around 78% of them appearing once. Sequencing was performed on peripheral blood. The V and J genes are TRBV29-1 and TRBJ2-7; a possible D gene is TRBD1 (5 bases). This clonotype was sampled from a young man with acute or convalescent COVID-19. CDR3 coding DNA: TGCAGCGTTGAATACCCGTCAGGGACCTACGAGCAGTACTTC. Amino acid sequence: CSVEYPSGTYEQYF.